This T cell receptor (beta chain) was sequenced in a study of identifying expanded T cells in peripheral blood. The V segment lost 4 bases and the J segment 9 bases; nucleotides outside the gene matches: 8. Germline lookup yields CDR1 SGHTA and CDR2 FQGNSA. CDR3 length: 14 residues. Study-wide findings and caveats: Technical replicates showed roughly 1.2 changed clones; approximately two weeks 15 to 20; four weeks 19.

As concerns this clone: The antigen is not known.

Produced via immunoSEQ multiplex PCR; TCRdb's table is partial and in-frame only. Of 50,000 to 60,000 clones listed, approximately 82% are singletons. Healthy donors had no documented immune events, such as infections, while sampled. This TCR derives from a person aged 18 to 70 in good health. What was sequenced was blood. The V call is TRBV7-2, the J call TRBJ1-1; 10 nucleotides match TRBD1. The CDR3 reads CASSSSGTGVKAFF. CDR3 sequence (DNA): TGTGCCAGCAGCTCGAGCGGGACAGGGGTTAAAGCTTTCTTT.